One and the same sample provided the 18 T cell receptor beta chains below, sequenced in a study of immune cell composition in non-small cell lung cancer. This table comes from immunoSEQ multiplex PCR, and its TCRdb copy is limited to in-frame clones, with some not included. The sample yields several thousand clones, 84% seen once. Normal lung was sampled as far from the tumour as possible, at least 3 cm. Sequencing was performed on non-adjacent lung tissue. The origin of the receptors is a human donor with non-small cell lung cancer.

The CDR3 loop is CATVAAGGDTQYF. The CDR3 DNA follows: TGTGCCACCGTAGCGGCAGGGGGAGATACGCAGTATTTT. The J gene is TRBJ2-3, the V gene TRBV27; TRBD1 is a possible D gene (7 bases). CDR1 MNHEY and CDR2 SMNVEV come from the germline V gene (reference sequence). V lost 10 bases to trimming and J lost 5 bases, with 16 bases between them. The CDR3 has 13 residues.

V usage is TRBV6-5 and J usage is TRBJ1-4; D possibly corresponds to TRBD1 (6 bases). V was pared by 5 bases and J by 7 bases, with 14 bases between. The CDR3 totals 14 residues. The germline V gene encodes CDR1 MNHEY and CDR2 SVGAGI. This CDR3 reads CASSDGGAGEKLFF. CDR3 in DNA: TGTGCCAGCAGTGACGGGGGGGCGGGTGAAAAACTGTTTTTT.

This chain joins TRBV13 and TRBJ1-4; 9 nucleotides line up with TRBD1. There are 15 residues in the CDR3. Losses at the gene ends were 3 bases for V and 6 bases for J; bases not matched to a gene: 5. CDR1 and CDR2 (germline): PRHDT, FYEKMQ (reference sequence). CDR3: CASSFLRDRDEKLFF. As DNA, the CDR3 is TGTGCCAGCAGCTTCTTGAGGGACAGGGATGAAAAACTGTTTTTT.

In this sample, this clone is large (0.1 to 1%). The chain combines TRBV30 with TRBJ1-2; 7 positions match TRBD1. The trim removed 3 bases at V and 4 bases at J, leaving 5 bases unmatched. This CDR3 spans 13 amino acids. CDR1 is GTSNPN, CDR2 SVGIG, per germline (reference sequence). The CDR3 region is CAWRKGASYGYTF. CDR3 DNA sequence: TGTGCCTGGAGGAAGGGGGCTTCCTATGGCTACACCTTC.

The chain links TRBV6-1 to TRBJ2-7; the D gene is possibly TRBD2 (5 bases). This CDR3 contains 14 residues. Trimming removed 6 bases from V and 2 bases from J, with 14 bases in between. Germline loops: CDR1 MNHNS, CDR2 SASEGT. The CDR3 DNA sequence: TGTGCCAGCAGACTAGGACCAACAGCCTACGAGCAGTACTTC. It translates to CASRLGPTAYEQYF.

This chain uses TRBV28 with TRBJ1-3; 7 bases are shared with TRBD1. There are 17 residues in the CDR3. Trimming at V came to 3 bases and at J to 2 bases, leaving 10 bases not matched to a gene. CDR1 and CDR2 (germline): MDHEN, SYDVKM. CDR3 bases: TGTGCCAGCAGTTTCCGGGACAGTCTTCGGGCTGGAAACACCATATATTTT. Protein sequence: CASSFRDSLRAGNTIYF.

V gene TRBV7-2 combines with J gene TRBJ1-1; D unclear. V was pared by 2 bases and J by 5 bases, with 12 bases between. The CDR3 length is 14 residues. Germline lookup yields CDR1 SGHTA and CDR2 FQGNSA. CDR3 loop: CASSLLSLGTEAFF. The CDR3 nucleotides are TGTGCCAGCAGCTTACTATCCCTCGGGACTGAAGCTTTCTTT.

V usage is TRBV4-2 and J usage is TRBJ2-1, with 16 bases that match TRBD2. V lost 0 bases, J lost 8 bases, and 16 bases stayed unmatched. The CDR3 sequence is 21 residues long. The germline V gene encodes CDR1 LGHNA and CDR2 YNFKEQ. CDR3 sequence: CASSQDIAGTSGRGRMDEQFF. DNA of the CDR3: TGTGCCAGCAGCCAAGATATCGCCGGGACTAGCGGGAGGGGCCGTATGGATGAGCAGTTCTTC.

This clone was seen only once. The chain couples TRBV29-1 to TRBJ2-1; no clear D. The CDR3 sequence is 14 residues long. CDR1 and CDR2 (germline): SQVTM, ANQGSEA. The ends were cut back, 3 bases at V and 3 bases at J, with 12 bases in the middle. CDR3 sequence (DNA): TGCAGCGTTGACTCTTCACACCTCTACAATGAGCAGTTCTTC. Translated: CSVDSSHLYNEQFF.

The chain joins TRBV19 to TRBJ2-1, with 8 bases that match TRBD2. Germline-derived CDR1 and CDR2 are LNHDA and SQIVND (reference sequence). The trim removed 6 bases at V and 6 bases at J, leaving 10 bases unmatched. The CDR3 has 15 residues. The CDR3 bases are TGTGCCAGTAGGCCCATGGCGGGAGGAGCCAATGAGCAGTTCTTC. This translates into CASRPMAGGANEQFF.

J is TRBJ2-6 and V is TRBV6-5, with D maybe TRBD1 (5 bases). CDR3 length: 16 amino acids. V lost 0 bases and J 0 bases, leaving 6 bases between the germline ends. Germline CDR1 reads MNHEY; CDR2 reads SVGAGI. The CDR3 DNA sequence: TGTGCCAGCAGTTACTCCCAGGGCTCTGGGGCCAACGTCCTGACTTTC. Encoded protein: CASSYSQGSGANVLTF.

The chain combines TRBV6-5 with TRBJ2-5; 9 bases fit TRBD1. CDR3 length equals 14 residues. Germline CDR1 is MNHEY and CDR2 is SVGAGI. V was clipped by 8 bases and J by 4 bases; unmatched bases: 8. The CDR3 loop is CASRRDRDRETQYF. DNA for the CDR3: TGTGCCAGCCGGAGGGACAGGGATCGAGAGACCCAGTACTTC.

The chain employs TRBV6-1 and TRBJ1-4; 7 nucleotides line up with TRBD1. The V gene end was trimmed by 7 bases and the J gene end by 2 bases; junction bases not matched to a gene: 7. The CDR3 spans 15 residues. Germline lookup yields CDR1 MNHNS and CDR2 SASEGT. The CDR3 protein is CASTPGTATNEKLFF. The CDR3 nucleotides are TGTGCCAGCACCCCAGGGACAGCTACTAATGAAAAACTGTTTTTT.

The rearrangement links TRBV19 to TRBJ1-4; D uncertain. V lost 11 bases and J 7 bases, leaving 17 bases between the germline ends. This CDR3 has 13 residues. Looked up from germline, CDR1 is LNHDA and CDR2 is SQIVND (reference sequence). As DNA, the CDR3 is TGTGCCGCGCGCCGGGGTATGGGTGAAAAACTGTTTTTT. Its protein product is CAARRGMGEKLFF.

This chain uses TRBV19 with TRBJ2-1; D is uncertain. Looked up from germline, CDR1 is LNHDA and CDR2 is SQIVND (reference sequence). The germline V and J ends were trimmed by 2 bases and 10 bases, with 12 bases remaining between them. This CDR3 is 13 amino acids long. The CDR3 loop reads CASSINGDGEQFF. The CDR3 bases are TGTGCCAGTAGTATAAACGGCGACGGGGAGCAGTTCTTC.

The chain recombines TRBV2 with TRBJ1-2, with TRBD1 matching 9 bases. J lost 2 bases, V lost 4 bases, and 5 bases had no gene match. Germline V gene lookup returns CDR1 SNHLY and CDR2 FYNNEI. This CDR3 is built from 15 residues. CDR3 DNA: TGTGCCAGCAGTGGAACAGGGGGCAGCAACTATGGCTACACCTTC. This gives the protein CASSGTGGSNYGYTF.

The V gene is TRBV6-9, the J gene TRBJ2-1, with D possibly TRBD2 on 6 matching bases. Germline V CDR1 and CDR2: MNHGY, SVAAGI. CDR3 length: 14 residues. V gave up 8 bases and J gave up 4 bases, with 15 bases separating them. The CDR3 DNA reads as TGTGCCAGCGGGGGGACTGGCCCATACAATGAGCAGTTCTTC. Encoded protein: CASGGTGPYNEQFF.

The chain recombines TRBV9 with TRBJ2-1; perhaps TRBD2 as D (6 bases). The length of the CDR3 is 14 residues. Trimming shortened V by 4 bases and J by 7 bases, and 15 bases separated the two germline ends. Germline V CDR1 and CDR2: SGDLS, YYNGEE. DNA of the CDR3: TGTGCCAGCAGCCCACCCAGTGGGAGGAATGAGCAGTTCTTC. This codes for CASSPPSGRNEQFF.